The 8 T cell receptor beta chains presented below share a single source sample, sequenced in a study of HIV-infected children after antiretroviral therapy interruption. RNA-based 3' RACE libraries used unique molecular identifiers. In TCRdb, the 3' RACE reads were re-called with MiXCR into one record per CDR3 protein. The sample gives over 35,000 distinct CDR3 sequences, over 6% of which show up once; approximately 1% is in the top ten. The treatment denotes: PENTA 11 planned treatment interruption arm or continuous ART arm. The input for sequencing was CD45RA+ CD4+ T cells from PBMCs, pooled from several time points, taken from a donor given antiretroviral therapy, either interrupted or continuous. Subset reported: naive CD4+ CD45RA+ CD45RO- T cells. The receptors originated from a pool of human donors with HIV.

The chain employs TRBV18 and TRBJ2-4; 9 nucleotides match TRBD2. Germline CDR1 and CDR2: KGHSH and LQKENI. The J segment lost 3 bases and the V segment lost 3 bases, leaving 6 bases of the junction unmatched. This CDR3 comprises 16 residues. The chain's CDR3 is CASSPVTSGLKNIQYF. The CDR3 nucleotides read TGTGCCAGCTCACCGGTGACTAGCGGTCTCAAAAACATTCAGTACTTC.

For this clonotype: Its ends do not fully match the called genes, so a read error is possible. Here the CDR3 reads CASSLVTEVFF. Written as DNA, the CDR3 is TGTGCAAGCAGCTTAGTCACAGAAGTCTTCTTT. The chain recombines TRBV12-3 or TRBV12-4 with TRBJ1-1; no definite D call. The CDR3 runs 11 residues.

This clonotype was counted ten times or more. The chain uses TRBV19 and TRBJ1-5; 8 nucleotides match TRBD1. CDR3 length: 14 amino acids. The V segment lost 8 bases and the J segment 1 base; nucleotides outside the gene matches: 4. Germline V gives CDR1 LNHDA, CDR2 SQIVND (reference sequence). The DNA for the CDR3 is TGTGCCAGTGAGGACAGGGTGAGCAATCAGCCCCAGCATTTT. It codes for CASEDRVSNQPQHF.

This clonotype occurred many times. V gene TRBV7-2 combines with J gene TRBJ1-3; no clear D gene. The germline CDR1 and CDR2 sequences are SGHTA and FQGNSA. This CDR3 has 15 amino acids. Trimming removed 0 bases from V and 4 bases from J, with 10 bases in between. Here the CDR3 reads CASSLASSSGNTIYF. The DNA of the CDR3 is TGTGCCAGCAGCTTAGCGTCGAGTTCGGGAAACACCATATATTTT.

This clonotype was seen ten or more times. The chain couples TRBV12-3 or TRBV12-4 to TRBJ2-6; D is uncertain. The V end was cut by 2 bases, the J end by 0 bases, with 5 bases between. This CDR3 has 15 residues. In nucleotides, the CDR3 is TGTGCCAGCAGTTTAAGCCTCTCTGGGGCCAACGTCCTGACTTTC. Translated: CASSLSLSGANVLTF.

This clonotype was seen repeatedly, ten times or more. This rearrangement joins TRBV12-3 or TRBV12-4 to TRBJ1-1; 9 nucleotides match TRBD1. V lost 5 bases, J lost 9 bases, and 10 bases stayed unmatched. This CDR3 comprises 14 residues. This CDR3 is CASSIPGTGSQAFF. CDR3 DNA: TGTGCCAGCAGTATCCCTGGGACAGGGTCCCAAGCTTTCTTT.

This clonotype has ten or more counts. The chain has TRBV21-1 and TRBJ2-2; TRBD2, the table's D call, lacks a check against the DNA. TRBV21-1 is flagged as a pseudogene. The CDR3 is made up of 18 amino acids. This CDR3 is CASSPAAPGGHRAGELFF. The CDR3 DNA is TGTGCCAGCAGTCCAGCCGCCCCGGGGGGGCATCGGGCCGGGGAGCTGTTTTTT.

CDR3 in DNA: TGTGCCAGCAGACCCACAGGGACTCAGCCCCAGCATTTT. Amino acids: CASRPTGTQPQHF. The rearrangement links TRBV28 to TRBJ1-5, with D perhaps matching TRBD1 (6 bases). Trimming removed 6 bases at V and 6 bases at J, with 12 bases between. The germline V gene encodes CDR1 MDHEN and CDR2 SYDVKM. The CDR3 sequence is 13 residues long. The full variable domain, in which reference TRBV28 and TRBJ1-5 provide the parts outside the CDR3, is DVKVTQSSRYLVKRTGEKVFLECVQDMDHENMFWYRQDPGLGLRLIYFSYDVKMKEKGDIPEGYSVSREKKERFSLILESASTNQTSMYLCASRPTGTQPQHFGDGTRLSIL.